These 5 T cell receptor beta chains were all obtained from the same sample, sequenced in a study of cytomegalovirus exposure and HLA in healthy donors. PCR amplification relied on 60 Vbeta primers (plus 13 Jbeta primers). This table comes from immunoSEQ multiplex PCR, and its TCRdb copy is limited to in-frame clones, with some not included. This table holds 150,000 or so clones, 84% found once. Input material: PBMCs. The source is a boy aged 2 to 10 in good health and CMV-seronegative.

This chain uses TRBV19 with TRBJ2-5; 7 bases are shared with TRBD2. Trimming at V came to 4 bases and at J to 2 bases, leaving 7 bases not matched to a gene. Germline V gene data show CDR1 as LNHDA and CDR2 as SQIVND (reference sequence). CDR3 length: 15 amino acids. The chain's CDR3 is CASSTFSGDQETQYF. The CDR3 DNA is TGTGCCAGTAGTACCTTCAGCGGGGATCAAGAGACCCAGTACTTC.

The DNA for the CDR3 is TGCGCCAGCAGCTTGGGTGTCGCGGCGGATGGGGAGACCCAGTACTTC. This sequence encodes CASSLGVAADGETQYF. This sequence joins TRBV5-1 and TRBJ2-5; D is ambiguous. Germline V lookup: CDR1 SGHRS, CDR2 YFSETQ. Trimming cost V 0 bases and J 5 bases, with 17 bases left between them. This CDR3 is 16 amino acids long.

The table lists this clone with a count of one. CDR3 sequence: CASSQTPGLAGVNEQFF. The CDR3 coding sequence is TGTGCCAGCAGCCAGACTCCGGGACTAGCGGGAGTTAATGAGCAGTTCTTC. V and J are TRBV4-2 and TRBJ2-1; 14 positions agree with TRBD2. The CDR3 runs to 17 residues. CDR1 is LGHNA, CDR2 YNFKEQ, per germline. With 3 bases clipped from V and 7 bases from J, the junction kept 8 bases outside the gene matches.

V gene TRBV11-1 combines with J gene TRBJ1-2; D might be TRBD1 (6 bases). CDR1 SGHAT and CDR2 FQDESV come from the germline V gene (reference sequence). Trimming took 3 bases from V and 1 from J, leaving 6 bases between them. There are 13 residues in the CDR3. CDR3 DNA sequence: TGTGCCAGCAGCTTGGACAGTAACTATGGCTACACCTTC. Its translation is CASSLDSNYGYTF.

The V and J genes are TRBV29-1 and TRBJ2-7; 11 bases are a match to TRBD2. CDR1 and CDR2 from the germline V gene are SQVTM and ANQGSEA. The CDR3 is 13 residues long. Trimming took 4 bases from V and 7 from J; bases not matched to a gene: 6. In nucleotides, the CDR3 is TGCAGCGTTGTCCTAGCGGGAGGTTGGGAGCAGTACTTC. Encoded protein: CSVVLAGGWEQYF.